This T cell receptor beta chain stems from a study of shared T cell receptors in the human thymus. The germline V gene has CDR1 MGHRA and CDR2 YSYEKL. The CDR3 contains 17 residues. V dropped 3 bases and J dropped 5; count of bases not matched to a gene: 11. Method: immunoSEQ multiplex PCR; TCRdb's copy keeps in-frame clones and lacks some. The data hold hundreds of thousands of clones, with around 95% observed a single time. The origin of this receptor is a human donor. What was sequenced was thymocytes. The rearrangement links TRBV4-1 to TRBJ2-5; 11 bases line up with TRBD2. CDR3 bases: TGCGCCAGCAGCCAGCATGGACGACTAGCGGGAAGGGAGACCCAGTACTTC. Encoded protein: CASSQHGRLAGRETQYF.